This T cell receptor beta chain originates from a study of post-analysis software for immune sequencing data. Study summary: Secondary progressive, relapsing-remitting and progressive-relapsing multiple sclerosis were among the included disease courses.

Study-wide results and caveats: Samples prepared in the same batch strongly co-clustered by F measure. Controls showed significantly higher normalized Chao1 diversity than did multiple sclerosis patients. There were five or six TRBV segments more frequent in patients than controls, and TRBV5-6, TRBV5-1 and TRBV20-1 were among them.

This clonotype was counted a few times. Antigen specificity is unknown. Germline CDR1 is SGHTA and CDR2 is FQGNSA. This CDR3 is 15 amino acids long. Unmatched junction bases numbered 7, after V lost 5 bases and J lost 2 bases. Unique molecular identifiers were present in the TCR beta cDNA libraries. T cells numbering about 0.9 to 10 million yielded cDNA molecules that totaled about 500,000. MiXCR, applied by TCRdb to the PCR reads, yields one record per CDR3 protein. The profile shows approximately 440,000 distinct CDR3 sequences, roughly 45% of them singletons. The chain links TRBV7-2 to TRBJ2-7; 9 bases align to TRBD2. This TCR came from a girl aged 10-17 years with multiple sclerosis. The sample comprised blood. CDR3 nucleotide sequence: TGTGCCAGCAGCCGCGCGGGGGGGAGCCCCTACGAGCAGTACTTC. Translating gives CASSRAGGSPYEQYF. Full variable domain (missing parts from reference TRBV7-2 and TRBJ2-7): GAGVSQSPSNKVTEKGKDVELRCDPISGHTALYWYRQSLGQGLEFLIYFQGNSAPDKSGLPSDRFSAERTGGSVSTLTIQRTQQEDSAVYLCASSRAGGSPYEQYFGPGTRLTVT.